The 26 T cell receptor beta chains in this list originate from one sample, sequenced in a study of control samples from healthy donors and cancer patients (dated by TCRdb to the early 2020s). Library preparation was by the immunoSEQ multiplex PCR assay. Held by TCRdb, this immuneACCESS table contains in-frame sequences only and omits some clones. Under half of the omission traces to an unresolved V gene where checked; the cause of the rest is unknown. The sample table holds about 55,000 clones, of which approximately 86% were seen once. The ten most abundant clones make up about 3.5% of the sample. The sample was blood. The receptors stem from a man aged 45-65 years in good health.

The chain employs TRBV13 and TRBJ2-7, with D unresolved. Germline loops: CDR1 PRHDT, CDR2 FYEKMQ (reference sequence). V dropped 4 bases and J dropped 7 bases, with 8 bases sitting between them. CDR3 length equals 11 residues. This CDR3 is CASSSYKEQYF. The CDR3 nucleotides are TGTGCCAGCAGCTCCTATAAGGAGCAGTACTTC.

This chain joins TRBV5-4 and TRBJ1-3; D ambiguous. Trimming took 4 bases from V and 4 from J, leaving 18 bases between them. The CDR3 covers 16 residues. Per the germline V gene, CDR1 is SGHNT and CDR2 is YYREEE (reference sequence). The CDR3 is CASSVSGLPGGNTIYF. For the CDR3, the DNA is TGTGCCAGCAGCGTTTCGGGATTACCGGGGGGAAACACCATATATTTT.

The genes are TRBV9 and TRBJ2-1; TRBD2 aligns across 7 bases. The trim removed 0 bases at V and 4 bases at J, leaving 7 bases unmatched. The CDR3 is 16 amino acids. Germline V gene data show CDR1 as SGDLS and CDR2 as YYNGEE. The CDR3 is CASSVETYGRYNEQFF. CDR3 nucleotides: TGTGCCAGCAGCGTAGAAACTTACGGGAGGTACAATGAGCAGTTCTTC.

V usage is TRBV7-8 and J usage is TRBJ2-7; 12 bases agree with TRBD2. The CDR3 is 18 residues long. Germline-derived CDR1 and CDR2 are SGHVS and FQNEAQ. V was pared by 4 bases and J by 2 bases, with 12 bases of the junction left unmatched. CDR3 in DNA: TGTGCCAGCAGCTCGCTTGGACTAGCGGGAAGCATAGCCTACGAGCAGTACTTC. Translating gives CASSSLGLAGSIAYEQYF.

The chain uses TRBV6-5 and TRBJ2-3; D may be TRBD1 (6 bases). Trimming pared 4 bases from V and 2 bases from J, leaving 13 bases between. The CDR3 has 15 amino acids. CDR1 is MNHEY and CDR2 is SVGAGI in the germline V gene. Here the CDR3 DNA reads TGTGCCAGCAGTTTTGGACAGAAACTCACAGATACGCAGTATTTT. Protein sequence: CASSFGQKLTDTQYF.

This chain connects TRBV5-6 to TRBJ2-3; D is perhaps TRBD1 (5 bases). V was clipped by 0 bases and J by 2 bases, with 10 bases between them. This CDR3 comprises 15 residues. Germline V gene data show CDR1 as SGHDT and CDR2 as YYEEEE. The chain's CDR3 is CASSLEGDPTDTQYF. The CDR3 DNA is TGTGCCAGCAGCTTGGAAGGGGATCCCACAGATACGCAGTATTTT.

The chain couples TRBV19 to TRBJ2-7; 11 positions match TRBD1. Germline trimming cut 4 bases from V and 3 bases from J; bases unmatched to any gene: 5. The CDR3 sequence is 15 residues long. Looked up from germline, CDR1 is LNHDA and CDR2 is SQIVND (reference sequence). Written as DNA, the CDR3 is TGTGCCAGTAGTACGACCGGGACAGGGGGCTACGAGCAGTACTTC. This codes for CASSTTGTGGYEQYF.

This chain connects TRBV4-2 to TRBJ2-2; 8 positions match TRBD2. The CDR3 has 20 residues. The germline V gene has CDR1 LGHNA and CDR2 YNFKEQ. The trim removed 0 bases at V and 6 bases at J, leaving 18 bases unmatched. The CDR3 bases are TGTGCCAGCAGCCAAGATTCGGGAGGGCCTCGTATTTCAGTGTCCGGGGAGCTGTTTTTT. It codes for CASSQDSGGPRISVSGELFF.

This chain connects TRBV14 to TRBJ1-1; D not certain. The germline V and J ends were trimmed by 5 bases and 1 base, with 5 bases remaining between them. Germline CDR1 reads SGHDN; CDR2 reads FVKESK. The CDR3 loop spans 12 amino acids. CDR3 bases: TGTGCCAGCAGCTCACCGAACACTGAAGCTTTCTTT. Protein: CASSSPNTEAFF.

V and J are TRBV12-3 or TRBV12-4 and TRBJ1-6; D not certain. This CDR3 is built from 12 residues. V lost 0 bases, J lost 10 bases, and 4 bases lay in between. Written as DNA, the CDR3 is TGTGCCAGCAGTTTAGCGTCCTCACCCCTCCACTTT. It codes for CASSLASSPLHF.

As DNA, the CDR3 is TGTGCCAGCAGCGCCGCGGACAGGGCGATCTACGAGCAGTACTTC. It translates to CASSAADRAIYEQYF. The J gene is TRBJ2-7, the V gene TRBV6-5; 8 bases map to TRBD1. Germline CDR1 and CDR2: MNHEY and SVGAGI. The CDR3 extends over 15 amino acids. V gave up 6 bases and J gave up 3 bases; unmatched junction bases: 10.

V usage is TRBV15 and J usage is TRBJ1-2, with 7 bases aligning to TRBD1. Germline assignment: CDR1 LNHNV and CDR2 YYDKDF (reference sequence). The CDR3 is 15 residues long. With 0 bases clipped from V and 4 bases from J, the junction kept 5 bases outside the gene matches. Written as DNA, the CDR3 is TGTGCCACCAGCAGAGAGGGCCCAGGGGGCTATGGCTACACCTTC. Protein product: CATSREGPGGYGYTF. Together with reference TRBV15 and TRBJ1-2, the CDR3 gives the full variable domain: DAMVIQNPRYQVTQFGKPVTLSCSQTLNHNVMYWYQQKSSQAPKLLFHYYDKDFNNEADTPDNFQSRRPNTSFCFLDIRSPGLGDTAMYLCATSREGPGGYGYTFGSGTRLTVV.

This chain connects TRBV28 to TRBJ2-5, with unresolved D. With 8 bases removed from V and 1 base from J, the gap between germline ends came to 11 bases. The CDR3 consists of 13 residues. Germline-derived CDR1 and CDR2 are MDHEN and SYDVKM. The CDR3 region is CASVRTVQETQYF. Here the CDR3 DNA reads TGTGCCAGCGTTAGGACGGTCCAAGAGACCCAGTACTTC.

The chain employs TRBV11-2 and TRBJ2-3, with D unclear. The ends were cut back, 3 bases at V and 2 bases at J, with 6 bases in the middle. The CDR3 extends over 13 amino acids. Germline assignment: CDR1 SGHAT and CDR2 FQNNGV. CDR3 sequence (DNA): TGTGCCAGCAGCTTTAAGGCCACAGATACGCAGTATTTT. This codes for CASSFKATDTQYF. The full variable domain, its missing parts supplied by reference TRBV11-2 and TRBJ2-3, is EAGVAQSPRYKIIEKRQSVAFWCNPISGHATLYWYQQILGQGPKLLIQFQNNGVVDDSQLPKDRFSAERLKGVDSTLKIQPAKLEDSAVYLCASSFKATDTQYFGPGTRLTVL.

The chain couples TRBV6-5 to TRBJ2-1; D possibly corresponds to TRBD2 (5 bases). The germline gives CDR1 MNHEY, CDR2 SVGAGI. The CDR3 totals 14 residues. V was shortened by 7 bases and J by 2 bases, with 12 bases between the two germline ends. The CDR3 nucleotides read TGTGCCAGCACGCGGGCCGGCCCCTACAATGAGCAGTTCTTC. Translated, it gives CASTRAGPYNEQFF.

The V call is TRBV30, the J call TRBJ2-2; the D is unclear. Trimming took 3 bases from V and 0 from J, leaving 8 bases between them. CDR1 is GTSNPN and CDR2 is SVGIG in the germline V gene (reference sequence). The CDR3 totals 14 residues. This CDR3 is CAWRSSTNTGELFF. CDR3 bases: TGTGCCTGGAGGTCCAGCACGAACACCGGGGAGCTGTTTTTT.

CDR3 sequence (DNA): TGTGCCAGCAGCGTAGGAGTATGGAGGGGAAGTGATTCACCCCTCCACTTT. Protein: CASSVGVWRGSDSPLHF. The rearrangement joins TRBV9 to TRBJ1-6; a possible D gene is TRBD1 (5 bases). Trimming removed 0 bases from V and 8 bases from J, with 18 bases in between. This CDR3 region has 17 residues. The germline V gene encodes CDR1 SGDLS and CDR2 YYNGEE.

The rearrangement joins TRBV7-2 to TRBJ2-5, with unresolved D. The CDR3 is 14 residues long. V was trimmed by 1 base and J by 5 bases, leaving 11 bases between them. CDR1 is SGHTA and CDR2 is FQGNSA in the germline V gene. The CDR3 DNA reads as TGTGCCAGCAGCTTAGGAGGCGGTAGCGAGACCCAGTACTTC. As protein: CASSLGGGSETQYF.

The gene calls are TRBV2 and TRBJ2-7; D gene ambiguous. Germline CDR1 is SNHLY and CDR2 is FYNNEI. The CDR3 loop spans 14 amino acids. V was cut by 2 bases and J by 5 bases, with 13 bases left in between. The DNA for the CDR3 is TGTGCCAGCAGTGAATTAGAGAGCAGTCACGAGCAGTACTTC. Translating gives CASSELESSHEQYF.

This chain connects TRBV3-1 (or the pseudogene TRBV3-2) to TRBJ2-1, with 9 bases identical to TRBD2. The V segment lost 3 bases and the J segment 2 bases; nucleotides outside the gene matches: 5. Per germline, CDR1 LGHDT and CDR2 YNNKEL (reference sequence). There are 16 residues in the CDR3. CDR3 in DNA: TGTGCCAGCAGCCATTCCGGCGGGAGGGCCTACAATGAGCAGTTCTTC. Translated: CASSHSGGRAYNEQFF.

The gene calls are TRBV7-3 and TRBJ2-2, with D unclear. The germline V gene has CDR1 SGHTA and CDR2 FQGTGA. The CDR3 spans 14 residues. Trimming shortened V by 2 bases and J by 1 base, and 5 bases separated the two germline ends. CDR3 sequence reads: CASSLSGNTGELFF. In DNA, the CDR3 is TGTGCCAGCAGCTTATCCGGGAACACCGGGGAGCTGTTTTTT.

This clone was recorded only once. Here the CDR3 reads CASSLVAGEAYEQYF. The CDR3 DNA reads as TGTGCCAGCAGCTTAGTGGCGGGCGAAGCCTACGAGCAGTACTTC. The chain uses TRBV7-2 and TRBJ2-7; possible D gene TRBD2, 5 bases. Trimming took off 1 base at V and 2 bases at J, with 12 bases between the two ends. The V gene's germline CDR1 is SGHTA and CDR2 FQGNSA. This CDR3 comprises 15 residues.

The genes are TRBV9 and TRBJ1-1; D remains unclear. CDR1 is SGDLS, CDR2 YYNGEE, per germline. The CDR3 runs to 15 residues. V was pared by 0 bases and J by 0 bases, with 9 bases between. This CDR3 is CASSVVDTLNTEAFF. The CDR3 DNA sequence: TGTGCCAGCAGCGTAGTAGACACATTGAACACTGAAGCTTTCTTT.

V is TRBV4-3 and J is TRBJ2-2, with D hard to call. V lost 0 bases and J 1 base, leaving 6 bases between the germline ends. The CDR3 extends over 15 amino acids. Germline assignment: CDR1 LGHNA and CDR2 YSLEER. The CDR3 DNA reads TGCGCCAGCAGCCAAGAGGCCAAGAACACCGGGGAGCTGTTTTTT. Its translation: CASSQEAKNTGELFF.

The rearrangement links TRBV7-8 to TRBJ1-6; D gene uncertain. The CDR3 covers 17 residues. V lost 3 bases to trimming and J lost 8 bases, with 20 bases between them. Germline V gene sequence: CDR1 SGHVS, CDR2 FQNEAQ. The CDR3, as DNA: TGTGCCAGCAGCTTCAAGGTTCCTACGAGGTCGGATTCACCCCTCCACTTT. It codes for CASSFKVPTRSDSPLHF. The full variable domain, with the rest looked up from reference TRBV7-8 and TRBJ1-6, is GAGVSQSPRYKVAKRGQDVALRCDPISGHVSLFWYQQALGQGPEFLTYFQNEAQLDKSGLPSDRFFAERPEGSVSTLKIQRTQQEDSAVYLCASSFKVPTRSDSPLHFGNGTRLTVT.

The chain employs TRBV4-2 and TRBJ1-2; no definite D call. Per the germline V gene, CDR1 is LGHNA and CDR2 is YNFKEQ. CDR3 length: 15 amino acids. Trimming took off 1 base at V and 4 bases at J, with 13 bases between the two ends. Written as DNA, the CDR3 is TGTGCCAGCAGCCAAGTTGGGGAAGATCCCTATGGCTACACCTTC. Residues: CASSQVGEDPYGYTF.